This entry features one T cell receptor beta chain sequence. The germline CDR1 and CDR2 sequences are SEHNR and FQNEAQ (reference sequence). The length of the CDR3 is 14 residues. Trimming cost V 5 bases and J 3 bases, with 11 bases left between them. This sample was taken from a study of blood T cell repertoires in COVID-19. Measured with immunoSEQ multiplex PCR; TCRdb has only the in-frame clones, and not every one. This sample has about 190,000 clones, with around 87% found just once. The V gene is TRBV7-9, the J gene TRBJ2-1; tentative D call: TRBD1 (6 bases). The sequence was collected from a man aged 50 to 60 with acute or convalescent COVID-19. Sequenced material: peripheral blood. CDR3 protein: CASSRTGHYNEQFF. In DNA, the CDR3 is TGTGCCAGCAGCCGAACGGGACACTACAATGAGCAGTTCTTC.